This T cell receptor beta chain was profiled in a study of tumor-infiltrating lymphocytes in primary liver carcinoma. The CDR3 loop spans 13 amino acids. Germline V gives CDR1 SQVTM, CDR2 ANQGSEA. A constant-region primer primed TCR beta cDNA synthesis from about 490 ng of total RNA. Three-round nested multiplex PCR performed with slightly modified ARM-PCR produced the TCR beta libraries. PCR rounds one and two used TRBV1-TRBV30 forward primers with a C-beta reverse primer for 10 cycles each. TCRdb passed the multiplex PCR reads through MiXCR, listing each CDR3 protein once. The sample lists about 350,000 distinct CDR3 sequences; roughly two thirds were seen once. This clonotype came up a few times. One end of the junction is discordant with germline, which a read error may explain. Unsorted whole blood yielded blood RNA, and germline DNA was extracted as well.

This receptor was taken from a man in his forties or fifties with primary liver carcinoma and hepatitis B virus infection. This sequence joins TRBV29-1 and TRBJ2-7; 7 bases match TRBD1. Sequencing was carried out using peripheral blood. In nucleotides, the CDR3 is TGCAGTGTTGAGGGGGCAGGGGGAGACGAGCGGTACTTC. Translated, it gives CSVEGAGGDERYF.